This passage covers 22 T cell receptor beta chains from one sample sequenced in a study of T cell changes during pregnancy in multiple sclerosis. The data were produced by immunoSEQ multiplex PCR, yet TCRdb's version contains in-frame clones alone and is incomplete. The sample consists of 35,000 to 45,000 clones, 80% to 95% of them appearing once. The sequencing used CD4+ T cells from peripheral blood mononuclear cells, collected after pregnancy. The receptor source for this set is a female donor in good health, enrolled as a control in a pregnancy study.

CDR3 amino acids: CASRGASNEKLFF. The CDR3 DNA is TGTGCCAGCAGGGGCGCATCTAATGAAAAACTGTTTTTT. The chain joins TRBV7-2 to TRBJ1-4; D is unresolved. Germline CDR1 SGHTA, CDR2 FQGNSA. Trimming pared 6 bases from V and 3 bases from J, leaving 8 bases between. The CDR3 is 13 residues long.

V and J are TRBV5-4 and TRBJ2-2; D is undetermined. V was pared by 4 bases and J by 0 bases, with 13 bases between. The germline gives CDR1 SGHNT, CDR2 YYREEE (reference sequence). This CDR3 contains 16 residues. CDR3 sequence reads: CASSLAWSANTGELFF. CDR3 DNA sequence: TGTGCCAGCAGCCTGGCTTGGAGCGCGAACACCGGGGAGCTGTTTTTT.

V is TRBV28 and J is TRBJ2-7; possible D gene TRBD2, 6 bases. Trimming shortened V by 6 bases and J by 0 bases, and 12 bases separated the two germline ends. The CDR3 is 14 residues long. Germline CDR1 is MDHEN and CDR2 is SYDVKM. The CDR3 region has the DNA TGTGCCAGCAGCGGGACTTGGAGCTCCTACGAGCAGTACTTC. Translated: CASSGTWSSYEQYF.

The genes are TRBV28 and TRBJ2-7, with TRBD1 matching 9 bases. With V trimmed by 3 bases and J by 4 bases, 4 bases remained unmatched. The germline V gene encodes CDR1 MDHEN and CDR2 SYDVKM. The CDR3 is made up of 14 amino acids. The CDR3 region is CASSFVQGAYEQYF. In DNA form, the CDR3 reads TGTGCCAGCAGTTTTGTACAGGGGGCTTACGAGCAGTACTTC.

The chain carries TRBV7-8 and TRBJ1-2, with 8 positions matching TRBD1. Germline CDR1 is SGHVS and CDR2 is FQNEAQ. J gave up 7 bases and V 4 bases, and 11 bases lay outside the gene matches. CDR3 length: 15 amino acids. CDR3 region: CASSSLQGVMRGYTF. The CDR3 nucleotides read TGTGCCAGCAGCTCCCTACAGGGGGTCATGCGTGGCTACACCTTC. Full variable domain (remainder filled in from reference TRBV7-8 and TRBJ1-2): GAGVSQSPRYKVAKRGQDVALRCDPISGHVSLFWYQQALGQGPEFLTYFQNEAQLDKSGLPSDRFFAERPEGSVSTLKIQRTQQEDSAVYLCASSSLQGVMRGYTFGSGTRLTVV.

This chain connects TRBV19 to TRBJ2-3; D is ambiguous. The germline CDR1 and CDR2 sequences are LNHDA and SQIVND (reference sequence). This CDR3 is built from 14 residues. The V gene lost 0 bases and the J gene lost 3 bases, with 7 bases spanning the gap. The CDR3 DNA follows: TGTGCCAGTAGTATAGATCGTTTGACAGATACGCAGTATTTT. It codes for CASSIDRLTDTQYF.

The chain uses TRBV4-1 and TRBJ1-2; D not certain. This CDR3 region has 14 residues. The germline CDR1 and CDR2 sequences are MGHRA and YSYEKL. V was pared by 0 bases and J by 9 bases, with 14 bases between. In DNA, the CDR3 is TGCGCCAGCAGCCAAGACCCCGGACTGCTAAGCTACACCTTC. This gives the protein CASSQDPGLLSYTF.

CDR3 loop: CASSLGQGAGEQFF. CDR3 coding DNA: TGCGCCAGCAGCTTGGGGCAGGGGGCTGGGGAGCAGTTCTTC. This chain links TRBV5-1 with TRBJ2-1, with TRBD1 matching over 8 bases. This CDR3 region has 14 residues. V lost 0 bases to trimming and J lost 10 bases; unmatched junction nucleotides: 6. Germline V gives CDR1 SGHRS, CDR2 YFSETQ.

V usage is TRBV7-3 and J usage is TRBJ2-2, with TRBD1 matching 9 bases. Unmatched junction bases numbered 10, after V lost 4 bases and J lost 7 bases. The germline V gene has CDR1 SGHTA and CDR2 FQGTGA. The CDR3 totals 16 residues. CDR3 residues: CASSYTPGQGYGELFF. In nucleotides, the CDR3 is TGTGCCAGCAGCTACACTCCGGGACAGGGTTACGGGGAGCTGTTTTTT. The full variable domain, in which reference TRBV7-3 and TRBJ2-2 provide the parts outside the CDR3, is GAGVSQTPSNKVTEKGKYVELRCDPISGHTALYWYRQSLGQGPEFLIYFQGTGAADDSGLPNDRFFAVRPEGSVSTLKIQRTERGDSAVYLCASSYTPGQGYGELFFGEGSRLTVL.

V is TRBV7-6 and J is TRBJ2-3; the match to TRBD2 covers 14 bases. The germline V gene encodes CDR1 SGHVS and CDR2 FNYEAQ. The CDR3 spans 16 residues. J was trimmed by 6 bases and V by 5 bases; bases with no gene match: 7. The CDR3 DNA is TGTGCCAGCAGCCGGACTAGCGGGAGGAATCGGGATACGCAGTATTTT. The encoded protein is CASSRTSGRNRDTQYF.

V and J are TRBV2 and TRBJ1-1; possible D gene TRBD1, 5 bases. Germline V gene sequence: CDR1 SNHLY, CDR2 FYNNEI. Trimming left V 7 bases short and J 6 bases short, with 18 bases between. The CDR3 length is 14 residues. CDR3 in DNA: TGTGCCAGCACCTATGGGGGGGGTGAGGCTGAAGCTTTCTTT. Protein product: CASTYGGGEAEAFF.

The chain carries TRBV6-4 and TRBJ2-1; TRBD2 agrees at 10 bases. From germline, CDR1 is MRHNA and CDR2 SNTAGT. This CDR3 is built from 17 residues. Trimming took 3 bases from V and 5 from J; bases not matched to a gene: 10. Written as DNA, the CDR3 is TGTGCCAGCAGTGAGCAGGCTAGCGGGGGCTGGAACAATGAGCAGTTCTTC. It codes for CASSEQASGGWNNEQFF.

The V and J genes are TRBV7-2 and TRBJ2-7; TRBD1 matches 8 bases. Unmatched junction bases numbered 9, after V lost 5 bases and J lost 6 bases. The CDR3 is 14 residues long. Per germline, CDR1 SGHTA and CDR2 FQGNSA. The CDR3 region has the DNA TGTGCCAGCAGCGACGGACAGGGACGGAGCGAGCAGTACTTC. It encodes CASSDGQGRSEQYF.

V and J are TRBV19 and TRBJ2-7; TRBD1 aligns across 8 bases. Germline V gene lookup returns CDR1 LNHDA and CDR2 SQIVND (reference sequence). The CDR3 is made up of 16 amino acids. Trimming took 0 bases from V and 7 from J; bases not matched to a gene: 11. The CDR3 DNA reads TGTGCCAGTAGTATAGATGGATTTGGCAGGGGGCAAGAGCAGTACTTC. Translation: CASSIDGFGRGQEQYF.

The rearrangement joins TRBV7-9 to TRBJ1-3; D not resolved. Germline CDR1 and CDR2: SEHNR and FQNEAQ (reference sequence). V was clipped by 4 bases and J by 14 bases, with 15 bases between them. The CDR3 is made up of 12 amino acids. The CDR3 loop is CASSSSERALYF. CDR3 coding DNA: TGTGCCAGCAGCTCCAGTGAGAGGGCCTTATATTTT.

The chain uses TRBV5-5 and TRBJ1-1; maybe TRBD1 (5 bases). This CDR3 has 16 residues. CDR1 and CDR2 (germline): SGHKS, YYEKEE (reference sequence). The V gene lost 6 bases and the J gene lost 2 bases, with 20 bases spanning the gap. CDR3 in amino acids: CASTKGGTDTNTEAFF. CDR3 DNA sequence: TGTGCCAGCACCAAAGGCGGGACGGACACTAACACTGAAGCTTTCTTT.

This clone was counted a single time. The chain combines TRBV7-9 with TRBJ2-1; TRBD2 agrees at 9 bases. The ends lost 10 bases at V and 3 bases at J; junction bases unmatched: 10. CDR3 length: 15 amino acids. Germline values: CDR1 SEHNR, CDR2 FQNEAQ (reference sequence). The CDR3 DNA reads TGTGCCACCTCTACCGGGACTAGCCACTACAATGAGCAGTTCTTC. Protein sequence: CATSTGTSHYNEQFF. The full variable domain, its missing parts supplied by reference TRBV7-9 and TRBJ2-1, is DTGVSQNPRHKITKRGQNVTFRCDPISEHNRLYWYRQTLGQGPEFLTYFQNEAQLEKSRLLSDRFSAERPKGSFSTLEIQRTEQGDSAMYLCATSTGTSHYNEQFFGPGTRLTVL.

The sample holds one count of this clone. The J gene is TRBJ1-5, the V gene TRBV5-8; 9 nucleotides agree with TRBD1. In germline, CDR1 is SGHTS, CDR2 YDEGEE. This CDR3 comprises 13 residues. After removal of 3 bases from V and 5 bases from J, the junction contained 0 bases not matched to a gene. The CDR3, as DNA: TGTGCCAGCAGCTGGGACAGGGATCAGCCCCAGCATTTT. Protein sequence: CASSWDRDQPQHF.

The chain uses TRBV7-9 and TRBJ2-1, with 9 positions matching TRBD2. The CDR3 length is 17 residues. Germline loops: CDR1 SEHNR, CDR2 FQNEAQ (reference sequence). The V gene end was trimmed by 1 base and the J gene end by 3 bases; junction bases not matched to a gene: 7. This CDR3 is CASSLELAGVGYNEQFF. In nucleotides, the CDR3 is TGTGCCAGCAGCTTAGAATTAGCGGGAGTTGGCTACAATGAGCAGTTCTTC.

The chain employs TRBV5-1 and TRBJ2-2; the match to TRBD2 covers 10 bases. The V segment lost 5 bases and the J segment 6 bases; nucleotides outside the gene matches: 7. The CDR3 has 15 residues. Germline-derived CDR1 and CDR2 are SGHRS and YFSETQ. CDR3 in amino acids: CASRTIAGGSGELFF. The DNA of the CDR3 is TGCGCCAGCAGGACCATAGCGGGGGGTTCCGGGGAGCTGTTTTTT.

V and J are TRBV2 and TRBJ2-5, with no clear D. The DNA matches TRBJ2-7 better at its end, which makes the J call doubtful. CDR1 and CDR2 from the germline V gene are SNHLY and FYNNEI. The CDR3 loop spans 13 amino acids. Here the CDR3 DNA reads TGTGCCAGCAGTGTAAGAAGGAGTCCCGAGCAGTACTTC. It is translated as CASSVRRSPEQYF.

The chain has TRBV28 and TRBJ2-7; 8 bases are shared with TRBD1. V shed 6 bases and J 7 bases; nucleotides not matched to a gene: 14. The CDR3 is made up of 15 amino acids. The germline gives CDR1 MDHEN, CDR2 SYDVKM. The CDR3 is CASSRPGGAMREQYF. The CDR3 bases are TGTGCCAGCAGCCGCCCAGGGGGCGCCATGAGGGAGCAGTACTTC.